This TCR beta chain derives from a study of a mutant IDH1 vaccine in newly diagnosed glioma. Turning to the study itself: Most patients had received both radiotherapy and temozolomide, the prior options being radiotherapy, temozolomide, or both.

V lost 5 bases, J lost 2 bases, and 17 bases lay in between. This CDR3 spans 16 amino acids. CDR1 LNHNV and CDR2 YYDKDF come from the germline V gene (reference sequence). Regarding time point: baseline, week 1 (first vaccination visit). Treatment reported: pre-vaccination baseline after standard-of-care therapy. The data were produced by immunoSEQ multiplex PCR, yet TCRdb's version contains in-frame clones alone and is incomplete. The table includes around 53,000 clones, around 86% detected once. The receptor was derived from a man aged 35-49 years with glioma. The V and J genes are TRBV15 and TRBJ2-3; a weak D match, TRBD2 (6 bases). The specimen comprised PBMCs, sampled from a glioma patient treated with radiotherapy, temozolomide or both. In nucleotides, the CDR3 is TGTGCCACCAGCGGAATGGGACTTGCGGTCACAGATACGCAGTATTTT. As protein: CATSGMGLAVTDTQYF.